This TCR beta chain was identified in a study of T cells in Graves' hyperthyroidism and ophthalmopathy. Notes on the study in general: Separation of ophthalmopathy from stable hyperthyroidism was achieved by a 13 V-J model.

Exclusion of patients followed from uncontrolled infection, other autoimmune disease, pregnancy or lactation. This clonotype was observed at least ten times. Its antigen is as yet unknown. TCR beta CDR3 region amplification was performed from RNA transcripts. A first-round RT-PCR of the TCR CDR3 used the HTBI primer set. TCRdb reprocessed the multiplex PCR reads with MiXCR, giving one entry per CDR3 protein. The sample includes a few hundred thousand distinct CDR3 sequences, approximately 15% seen only once; the top ten take around a sixth. The TCR sequence derives from a woman aged 18-30 years with Graves' hyperthyroidism. The sequenced sample consisted of blood.

The chain's CDR3 is CAWSRGLYEQYV. The CDR3 region has the DNA TGTGCCTGGAGTAGAGGGCTCTACGAGCAGTACGTC. The V call is TRBV30, the J call TRBJ2-7, with D tentatively TRBD2 (5 bases). The germline V and J ends were trimmed by 2 bases and 3 bases, with 8 bases remaining between them. CDR1 and CDR2 from the germline V gene are GTSNPN and SVGIG (reference sequence). There are 12 residues in the CDR3.